Sequencing of this T cell receptor (beta chain) was carried out in a study of patients and donors after allogeneic stem cell transplantation. Germline CDR1 is MGHRA and CDR2 is YSYEKL. This CDR3 has 15 residues. The ends were cut back, 0 bases at V and 6 bases at J, with 14 bases in the middle. Each CDR3 protein is one row after TCRdb ran MiXCR on the RT-PCR reads. There are some 90,000 distinct CDR3 sequences in the sample; about 48% occur only once, and 61% lies in the top ten. This clonotype appeared a few times. The chain recombines TRBV4-1 with TRBJ1-1; no reliable D call. The sequence came from a human donor who was either an allogeneic HSCT recipient or a stem cell or donor lymphocyte infusion donor (not recorded which). It is not recorded whose cells these are; they may come from a transplant donor. Sequencing was done on a sample of blood, either unsorted or a sorted T cell fraction (not recorded which). CDR3: CASSQDGQVRAEAFF. The CDR3, as DNA: TGCGCCAGCAGCCAAGATGGGCAGGTTCGGGCTGAAGCTTTCTTT.